This paragraph reports one T cell receptor beta chain. The antigen is undetermined. A second PCR of about 6 to 12 cycles used a sample-barcoded 5' primer and a J-beta primer mix. TCRdb re-derived calls from the 5' RACE reads in MiXCR, one entry per CDR3 protein. The sample has 850,000 to 1,000,000 distinct CDR3 sequences, roughly 48% seen once; the top ten hold about an eighth. Isolated PBMCs totaled at least 7 million in each sample. These data originate in a study of blood T cells in healthy people across ages. Study conclusions and caveats: TCR beta diversity, measured per million T cells, fell in a roughly linear way with age. Whereas aged donors had fewer naive CD4+ cells, long-lived donors had more of them and higher diversity.

The sequenced sample consisted of blood. This TCR was sampled from a man aged 30 to 45 in good health.

Here the CDR3 reads CASTRQGNNSPLHF. DNA for the CDR3: TGTGCCAGCACCCGACAGGGGAATAATTCACCCCTCCACTTT. The chain couples TRBV12-3 or TRBV12-4 to TRBJ1-6; 8 bases line up with TRBD1. Trimming took 7 bases from V and 5 from J; bases not matched to a gene: 4. The CDR3 runs 14 residues.